Shown below are 30 T cell receptor beta chains from a single sample sequenced in a study of T-cell reconstitution after alpha-beta-depleted transplantation in children. Unique molecular identifiers were used in preparing the TCRbeta library. One entry per CDR3 protein results from TCRdb running MiXCR on the PCR reads. This repertoire shows roughly 100,000 distinct CDR3 sequences, roughly 8.4% found once; its top ten account for roughly 6.9%. The sample consisted of PBMCs from the stem cell graft donor, taken from the stem cell graft. These receptors were taken from a human donor who donated a stem cell graft to a child with congenital amegakaryocytic thrombocytopenia.

This clonotype was observed at least ten times. The CDR3 loop reads CASLPGWEAKNIQYF. CDR3 sequence (DNA): TGTGCCAGCCTTCCTGGGTGGGAAGCCAAAAACATTCAGTACTTC. The chain combines TRBV5-5 with TRBJ2-4; unclear D gene. Per germline, CDR1 SGHKS and CDR2 YYEKEE (reference sequence). V shed 7 bases and J shed 0 bases, with 14 bases lying between them. The CDR3 loop spans 15 amino acids.

This clonotype turned up a few times. This rearrangement joins TRBV5-1 to TRBJ2-2, with 8 bases aligning to TRBD1. The germline CDR1 and CDR2 sequences are SGHRS and YFSETQ. V dropped 1 base and J dropped 3; count of bases not matched to a gene: 2. The CDR3 covers 15 residues. The CDR3 nucleotides are TGCGCCAGCAGCTTGCAGGGGGCCGACACCGGGGAGCTGTTTTTT. The encoded protein is CASSLQGADTGELFF. The whole variable domain, filled in from reference TRBV5-1 and TRBJ2-2, reads KAGVTQTPRYLIKTRGQQVTLSCSPISGHRSVSWYQQTPGQGLQFLFEYFSETQRNKGNFPGRFSGRQFSNSRSEMNVSTLELGDSALYLCASSLQGADTGELFFGEGSRLTVL.

This clonotype is judged medium-sized. V usage is TRBV29-1 and J usage is TRBJ2-1, with D possibly being TRBD2 (6 bases). This CDR3 has 14 amino acids. V lost 5 bases and J lost 8, with 19 bases in between. The germline V gene encodes CDR1 SQVTM and CDR2 ANQGSEA. The DNA of the CDR3 is TGCAGCGTTCCGACTAGGGCGGTGGGGGATGAGCAGTTCTTC. This translates into CSVPTRAVGDEQFF.

At least ten counts were recorded for this clonotype. The chain combines TRBV3-1 with TRBJ2-1; D possibly uses TRBD1 or TRBD2 (5 bases each). Germline V gives CDR1 LGHDT, CDR2 YNNKEL (reference sequence). V was trimmed by 6 bases and J by 8 bases, leaving 17 bases between them. There are 14 residues in the CDR3. As DNA, the CDR3 is TGTGCCAGCAGACCGGGACCACTGGCGGATGAGCAGTTCTTC. The encoded protein is CASRPGPLADEQFF.

Points on this clonotype: A much more abundant neighbour one base away suggests this may be a read error. The chain combines TRBV20-1 with TRBJ2-5; 7 nucleotides match TRBD2. The CDR3 consists of 17 residues. Germline lookup yields CDR1 DFQATT and CDR2 SNEGSKA (reference sequence). CDR3 nucleotide sequence: TGCTGTGTTCAATCCCCCTTTGAGCGGGGAGATCAAGAGACCCAGTACTTC. Its protein is CCVQSPFERGDQETQYF.

This clonotype was counted at least ten times. The chain uses TRBV6-5 and TRBJ1-4; tentative D call: TRBD1 (5 bases). The CDR3 extends over 13 amino acids. V lost 0 bases and J 11 bases, leaving 10 bases between the germline ends. Germline V gene data show CDR1 as MNHEY and CDR2 as SVGAGI. The CDR3, as DNA: TGTGCCAGCAGTTACTCGACCTGGGGGAAACTGTTTTTT. This encodes CASSYSTWGKLFF.

This clonotype has a count of ten or more. The chain has TRBV12-3 or TRBV12-4 and TRBJ2-7; D ambiguous. This CDR3 has 13 amino acids. Deletions cut 1 base from V and 3 bases from J, with 7 bases between. The CDR3 nucleotides read TGTGCCAGCAGTTTAGAGGCCAGCTACGAGCAGTACTTC. Protein sequence: CASSLEASYEQYF.

This clonotype was observed many times. The chain joins TRBV12-3 or TRBV12-4 to TRBJ2-7, with 10 bases identical to TRBD1. Losses at the gene ends were 4 bases for V and 7 bases for J; bases not matched to a gene: 10. The CDR3 has 15 residues. CDR3 residues: CASSSRPRTGGEQYF. Here the CDR3 DNA reads TGTGCCAGCAGTTCTCGACCAAGGACAGGGGGAGAGCAGTACTTC.

This clonotype was observed many times. The rearrangement links TRBV12-3 or TRBV12-4 to TRBJ2-1; D unresolved. V was cut by 10 bases and J by 0 bases, with 4 bases left in between. The CDR3 sequence is 11 residues long. CDR3 residues: CATGSYNEQFF. As DNA, the CDR3 is TGTGCCACCGGCTCCTACAATGAGCAGTTCTTC.

This clonotype has just a few counts. This chain uses TRBV20-1 with TRBJ1-3; D not certain. Germline V gives CDR1 DFQATT, CDR2 SNEGSKA (reference sequence). This CDR3 spans 14 amino acids. V lost 5 bases and J 0 bases, leaving 11 bases between the germline ends. The DNA of the CDR3 is TGCAGTGCTCCCGAAGGACGCTCTGGAAACACCATATATTTT. It yields the protein CSAPEGRSGNTIYF.

This clonotype was seen at least ten times. The chain joins TRBV3-1 to TRBJ2-3; the D gene is possibly TRBD1 (6 bases). The CDR3 has 15 residues. V was pared by 2 bases and J by 3 bases, with 12 bases between. Germline V gene lookup returns CDR1 LGHDT and CDR2 YNNKEL (reference sequence). In DNA form, the CDR3 reads TGTGCCAGCAGCCAAAGTGGCGACAGGACAGATACGCAGTATTTT. It specifies CASSQSGDRTDTQYF.

The J gene is TRBJ1-5, the V gene TRBV7-6; D uncertain. The CDR3 is 15 residues long. Germline CDR1 is SGHVS and CDR2 is FNYEAQ. Between the trimmed V and J ends, which lost 1 base and 6 bases, there was a span of 13 bases. The CDR3 DNA sequence: TGTGCCAGCAGCTTAGAAGCCGGCGGAGGTCAGCCCCAGCATTTT. Encoded protein: CASSLEAGGGQPQHF.

This clonotype was detected many times. This chain links TRBV5-6 with TRBJ2-5, with D tentatively TRBD2 (6 bases). CDR3 length: 12 residues. Trimming removed 8 bases from V and 1 base from J, with 9 bases in between. Germline V gene data show CDR1 as SGHDT and CDR2 as YYEEEE. CDR3 nucleotide sequence: TGTGCCAGTCAACTAGCCCAAGAGACCCAGTACTTC. This codes for CASQLAQETQYF.

The chain is built from TRBV20-1 and TRBJ2-7, with D possibly being TRBD1 (6 bases). Germline CDR1 and CDR2: DFQATT and SNEGSKA (reference sequence). The CDR3 runs to 14 residues. Trimming pared 3 bases from V and 5 bases from J, leaving 17 bases between. CDR3 sequence reads: CSASLGRGNHEQYF. For the CDR3, the DNA is TGCAGTGCTAGCCTGGGCAGGGGCAACCACGAGCAGTACTTC.

This clonotype was detected many times. CDR3 sequence reads: CASSQSTGLGQPQHF. CDR3 sequence (DNA): TGCGCCAGCAGCCAATCTACAGGGTTGGGTCAGCCCCAGCATTTT. This chain connects TRBV4-1 to TRBJ1-5; TRBD1 might be the D (6 bases). CDR3 size: 15 residues. Trimming took off 2 bases at V and 6 bases at J, with 14 bases between the two ends. CDR1 is MGHRA, CDR2 YSYEKL, per germline.

This clonotype was found many times. The genes are TRBV5-1 and TRBJ2-5; D is undetermined. Germline V gene data show CDR1 as SGHRS and CDR2 as YFSETQ. V lost 0 bases to trimming and J lost 1 base, with 13 bases between them. The CDR3 spans 16 residues. The DNA of the CDR3 is TGCGCCAGCAGCTTGGATCTTCGGCAGTCCCAAGAGACCCAGTACTTC. Translated, it gives CASSLDLRQSQETQYF. The variable domain in full, with the rest retrieved from reference TRBV5-1 and TRBJ2-5, is KAGVTQTPRYLIKTRGQQVTLSCSPISGHRSVSWYQQTPGQGLQFLFEYFSETQRNKGNFPGRFSGRQFSNSRSEMNVSTLELGDSALYLCASSLDLRQSQETQYFGPGTRLLVL.

This clonotype was seen repeatedly, ten times or more. This sequence joins TRBV29-1 and TRBJ2-4, with 10 bases matching TRBD2. Germline values: CDR1 SQVTM, CDR2 ANQGSEA. V lost 4 bases, J lost 9 bases, and 9 bases stayed unmatched. The CDR3 is 14 amino acids. In nucleotides, the CDR3 is TGCAGCGTTGGGAGCGGGGGGGACGTCGGCATTCAGTACTTC. Translating gives CSVGSGGDVGIQYF.

The chain employs TRBV3-1 and TRBJ2-7; D assignment may be TRBD1 or TRBD2 (5 bases each). Germline lookup yields CDR1 LGHDT and CDR2 YNNKEL (reference sequence). V lost 1 base, J lost 6 bases, and 16 bases lay in between. CDR3 size: 15 residues. CDR3 DNA: TGTGCCAGCAGCCAAGGGGCCCCGTACGGGGCCGAGCAGTACTTC. Translated, it gives CASSQGAPYGAEQYF.

This clonotype was seen at least ten times. The V and J genes are TRBV7-9 and TRBJ2-1, with 9 bases matching TRBD2. Germline CDR1 and CDR2: SEHNR and FQNEAQ (reference sequence). V was pared by 5 bases and J by 7 bases, with 9 bases of the junction left unmatched. The CDR3 is made up of 15 amino acids. The DNA of the CDR3 is TGTGCCAGCAGCACAGGACAGAGCGGGGGGAATGAGCAGTTCTTC. Protein sequence: CASSTGQSGGNEQFF.

This CDR3 reads CASSIVRGRDYNEQFF. CDR3 DNA: TGTGCCAGTAGTATAGTCAGGGGCCGTGATTACAATGAGCAGTTCTTC. This chain uses TRBV19 with TRBJ2-1, with D tentatively TRBD1 (6 bases). Germline-derived CDR1 and CDR2 are LNHDA and SQIVND (reference sequence). Trimming took off 1 base at V and 4 bases at J, with 14 bases between the two ends. CDR3 size: 16 residues.

The chain has TRBV5-1 and TRBJ2-5; D gene unclear. Trimming shortened V by 6 bases and J by 4 bases, and 7 bases separated the two germline ends. CDR1 is SGHRS and CDR2 is YFSETQ in the germline V gene. CDR3 length: 11 residues. The CDR3 loop is CASIARETQYF. CDR3 coding DNA: TGCGCCAGCATTGCTAGAGAGACCCAGTACTTC.

This clonotype was seen at least ten times. This chain connects TRBV5-1 to TRBJ2-2, with 12 bases aligning to TRBD2. V lost 0 bases, J lost 5 bases, and 8 bases stayed unmatched. Germline V gives CDR1 SGHRS, CDR2 YFSETQ. The CDR3 covers 18 residues. The CDR3 spells CASSLEKGLAGRTGELFF. In DNA, the CDR3 is TGCGCCAGCAGCTTGGAGAAGGGACTAGCGGGCAGAACCGGGGAGCTGTTTTTT.

There are many counts of this clonotype. The chain has TRBV11-2 and TRBJ2-1; tentative D call: TRBD1 (5 bases). Germline V lookup: CDR1 SGHAT, CDR2 FQNNGV. This CDR3 comprises 13 residues. Deletions cut 0 bases from V and 10 bases from J, with 10 bases between. The CDR3 is CASSLEAKGEQFF. CDR3 sequence (DNA): TGTGCCAGCAGCTTAGAGGCAAAGGGGGAGCAGTTCTTC.

This clonotype has ten or more counts. V and J are TRBV4-2 and TRBJ2-7, with TRBD2 identical over 12 bases. Per the germline V gene, CDR1 is LGHNA and CDR2 is YNFKEQ. V was clipped by 4 bases and J by 8 bases; unmatched bases: 12. This CDR3 has 16 residues. The DNA of the CDR3 is TGTGCCAGCAGCCCGAGACTAGCGGGAGATGGCGAAAAGCAGTACTTC. This gives the protein CASSPRLAGDGEKQYF.

The chain carries TRBV7-9 and TRBJ2-1; D perhaps matches TRBD2 (5 bases). Per the germline V gene, CDR1 is SEHNR and CDR2 is FQNEAQ (reference sequence). Trimming left V 1 base short and J 7 bases short, with 11 bases between. The CDR3 contains 14 residues. CDR3 residues: CASSLVDGVNEQFF. The CDR3 DNA sequence: TGTGCCAGCAGCTTAGTGGACGGGGTAAATGAGCAGTTCTTC.

In its sample, this clonotype was seen many times. The J gene is TRBJ1-1, the V gene TRBV4-2, with 7 bases matching TRBD1. The CDR3 length is 15 residues. J gave up 8 bases and V 3 bases, and 12 bases lay outside the gene matches. Germline V CDR1 and CDR2: LGHNA, YNFKEQ. The DNA for the CDR3 is TGTGCCAGCAGCCAGGAAACGCAGGGGGGCGGGGAAGCTTTCTTT. This encodes CASSQETQGGGEAFF.

This clonotype was seen at least ten times. The rearrangement links TRBV7-2 to TRBJ2-6, with D perhaps matching TRBD1 or TRBD2 (6 bases each). Germline CDR1 SGHTA, CDR2 FQGNSA. V was cut by 1 base and J by 4 bases, with 14 bases left in between. The CDR3 has 17 residues. The CDR3 DNA is TGTGCCAGCAGCTTAGGGGTCGGGGGCTCCGGGGCCAACGTCCTGACTTTC. Translating gives CASSLGVGGSGANVLTF.

The genes are TRBV11-2 and TRBJ2-3, with D possibly TRBD2 on 5 matching bases. V lost 8 bases and J 0 bases, leaving 9 bases between the germline ends. The CDR3 is 13 amino acids. CDR1 and CDR2 from the germline V gene are SGHAT and FQNNGV. The CDR3: CASLPGSTDTQYF. As DNA, the CDR3 is TGTGCCAGCTTACCGGGAAGCACAGATACGCAGTATTTT.

This clonotype has a count of ten or more. In DNA, the CDR3 is TGTGCCAGCAGTCCGTGGCAGGGCTCTGGAAACACCATATATTTT. This sequence encodes CASSPWQGSGNTIYF. The chain couples TRBV28 to TRBJ1-3, with D maybe TRBD1 (5 bases). CDR1 MDHEN and CDR2 SYDVKM come from the germline V gene. The V gene lost 5 bases and the J gene lost 0 bases, with 11 bases spanning the gap. The CDR3 length is 15 residues.

This clonotype came up many times. V is TRBV27 and J is TRBJ2-1; D uncertain. The CDR3 consists of 14 residues. CDR1 MNHEY and CDR2 SMNVEV come from the germline V gene (reference sequence). V was shortened by 4 bases and J by 7 bases, with 14 bases between the two germline ends. CDR3 region: CASSSGRRPNEQFF. The CDR3 DNA is TGTGCCAGCAGTTCGGGCCGCCGCCCGAATGAGCAGTTCTTC.